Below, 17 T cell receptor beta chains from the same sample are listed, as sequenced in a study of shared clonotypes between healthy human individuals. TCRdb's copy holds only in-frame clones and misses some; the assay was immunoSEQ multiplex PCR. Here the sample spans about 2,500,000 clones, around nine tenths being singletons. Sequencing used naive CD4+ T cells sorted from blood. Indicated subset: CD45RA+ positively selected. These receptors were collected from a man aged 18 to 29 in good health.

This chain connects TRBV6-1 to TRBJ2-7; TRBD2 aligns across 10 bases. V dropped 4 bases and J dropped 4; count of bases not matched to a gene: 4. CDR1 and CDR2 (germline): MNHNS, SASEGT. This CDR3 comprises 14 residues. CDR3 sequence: CASSATSGTYEQYF. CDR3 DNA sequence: TGTGCCAGCAGTGCCACTAGCGGGACGTACGAGCAGTACTTC.

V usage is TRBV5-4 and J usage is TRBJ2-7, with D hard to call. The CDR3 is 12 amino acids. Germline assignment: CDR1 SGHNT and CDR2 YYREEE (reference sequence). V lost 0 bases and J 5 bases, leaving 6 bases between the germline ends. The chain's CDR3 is CASSLVPNEQYF. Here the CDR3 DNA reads TGTGCCAGCAGCTTGGTCCCCAACGAGCAGTACTTC.

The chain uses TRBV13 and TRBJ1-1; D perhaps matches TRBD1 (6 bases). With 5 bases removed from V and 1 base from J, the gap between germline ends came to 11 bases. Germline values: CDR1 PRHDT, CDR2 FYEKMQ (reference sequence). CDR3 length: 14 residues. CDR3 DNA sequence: TGTGCCAGCAGCCGGAGGGGGACGAACACTGAAGCTTTCTTT. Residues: CASSRRGTNTEAFF.

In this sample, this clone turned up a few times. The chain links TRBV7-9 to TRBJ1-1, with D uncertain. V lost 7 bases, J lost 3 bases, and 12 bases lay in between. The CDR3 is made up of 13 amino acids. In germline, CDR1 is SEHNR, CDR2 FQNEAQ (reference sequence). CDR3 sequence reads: CASTTFGDTEAFF. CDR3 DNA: TGTGCCAGCACCACGTTTGGAGACACTGAAGCTTTCTTT.

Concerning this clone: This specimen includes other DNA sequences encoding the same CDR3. CDR3 nucleotides: TGTGCCAGCAGTTTAGGTCAGAACTATGGCTACACCTTC. Translating it yields CASSLGQNYGYTF. This sequence joins TRBV28 and TRBJ1-2; D is unclear. The ends were cut back, 2 bases at V and 2 bases at J, with 6 bases in the middle. This CDR3 contains 13 residues. Germline CDR1 is MDHEN and CDR2 is SYDVKM.

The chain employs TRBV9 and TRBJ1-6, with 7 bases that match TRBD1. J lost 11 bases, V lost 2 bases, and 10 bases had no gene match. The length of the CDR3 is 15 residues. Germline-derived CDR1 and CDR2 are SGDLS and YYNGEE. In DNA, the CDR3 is TGTGCCAGCAGCGTGGACGGGACAGCCCTTCCACCCCTCCACTTT. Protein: CASSVDGTALPPLHF.

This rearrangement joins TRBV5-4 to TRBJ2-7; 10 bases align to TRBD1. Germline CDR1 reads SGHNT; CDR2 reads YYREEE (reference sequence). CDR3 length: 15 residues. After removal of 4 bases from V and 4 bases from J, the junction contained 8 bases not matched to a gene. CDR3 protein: CASSEPDRGIYEQYF. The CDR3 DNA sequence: TGTGCCAGCAGCGAACCGGACAGGGGGATATACGAGCAGTACTTC.

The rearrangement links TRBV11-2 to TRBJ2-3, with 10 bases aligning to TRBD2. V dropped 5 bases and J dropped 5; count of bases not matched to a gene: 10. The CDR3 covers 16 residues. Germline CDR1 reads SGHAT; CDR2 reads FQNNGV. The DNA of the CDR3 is TGTGCCAGCAGCCCCAGGGCGGGACTAGCGCGAGATACGCAGTATTTT. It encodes CASSPRAGLARDTQYF. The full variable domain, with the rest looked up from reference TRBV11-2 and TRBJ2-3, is EAGVAQSPRYKIIEKRQSVAFWCNPISGHATLYWYQQILGQGPKLLIQFQNNGVVDDSQLPKDRFSAERLKGVDSTLKIQPAKLEDSAVYLCASSPRAGLARDTQYFGPGTRLTVL.

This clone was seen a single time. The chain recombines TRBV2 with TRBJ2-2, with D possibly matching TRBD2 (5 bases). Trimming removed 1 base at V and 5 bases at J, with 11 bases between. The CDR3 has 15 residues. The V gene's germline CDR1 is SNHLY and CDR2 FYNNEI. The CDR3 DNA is TGTGCCAGCAGTGAAGGTACTCCGGGAACCGGGGAGCTGTTTTTT. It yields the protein CASSEGTPGTGELFF.

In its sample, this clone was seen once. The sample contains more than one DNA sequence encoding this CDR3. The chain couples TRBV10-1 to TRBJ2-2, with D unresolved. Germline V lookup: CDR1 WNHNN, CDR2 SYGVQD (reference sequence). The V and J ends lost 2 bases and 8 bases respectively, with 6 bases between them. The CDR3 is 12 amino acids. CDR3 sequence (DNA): TGCGCCAGCAGTGAGAGCACAGGGGAGCTGTTTTTT. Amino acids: CASSESTGELFF.

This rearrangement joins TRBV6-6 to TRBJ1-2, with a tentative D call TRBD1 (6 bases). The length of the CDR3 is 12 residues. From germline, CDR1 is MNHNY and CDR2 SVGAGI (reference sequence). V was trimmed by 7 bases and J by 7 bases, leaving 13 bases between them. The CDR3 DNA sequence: TGTGCCAGCACTCCAGGGGAGGGTGGCTACACCTTC. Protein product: CASTPGEGGYTF.

Here the CDR3 reads CASHRGSYEQYF. CDR3 DNA: TGTGCCAGCCATAGGGGGAGCTACGAGCAGTACTTC. The chain uses TRBV6-5 and TRBJ2-7, with D perhaps TRBD1 (6 bases). The CDR3 runs 12 residues. Germline loops: CDR1 MNHEY, CDR2 SVGAGI. The V gene lost 8 bases and the J gene lost 3 bases, with 11 bases spanning the gap.

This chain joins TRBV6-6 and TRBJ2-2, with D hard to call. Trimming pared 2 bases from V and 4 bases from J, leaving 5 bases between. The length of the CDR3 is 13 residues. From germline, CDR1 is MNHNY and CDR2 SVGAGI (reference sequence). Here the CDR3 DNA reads TGTGCCAGCAGTTACGTGGGCACCGGGGAGCTGTTTTTT. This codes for CASSYVGTGELFF.

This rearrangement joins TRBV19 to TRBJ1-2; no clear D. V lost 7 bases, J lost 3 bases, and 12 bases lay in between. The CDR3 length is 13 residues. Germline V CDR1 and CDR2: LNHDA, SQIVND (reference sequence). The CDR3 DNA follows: TGTGCCAGTAAACCCACCAATTACTATGGCTACACCTTC. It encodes CASKPTNYYGYTF.

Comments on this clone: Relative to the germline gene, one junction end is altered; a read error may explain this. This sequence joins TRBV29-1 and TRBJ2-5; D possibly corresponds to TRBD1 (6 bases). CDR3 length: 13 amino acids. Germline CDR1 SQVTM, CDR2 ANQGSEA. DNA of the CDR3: TGCAGCGCTGAAATAGACAGGAAAGAGACCCAGTACTTC. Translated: CSAEIDRKETQYF.

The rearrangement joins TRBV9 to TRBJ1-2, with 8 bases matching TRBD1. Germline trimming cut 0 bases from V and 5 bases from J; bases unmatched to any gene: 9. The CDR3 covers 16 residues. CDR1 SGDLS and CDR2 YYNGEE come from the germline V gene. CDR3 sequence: CASSVATQGAKYGYTF. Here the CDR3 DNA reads TGTGCCAGCAGCGTAGCTACGCAGGGGGCGAAGTATGGCTACACCTTC.

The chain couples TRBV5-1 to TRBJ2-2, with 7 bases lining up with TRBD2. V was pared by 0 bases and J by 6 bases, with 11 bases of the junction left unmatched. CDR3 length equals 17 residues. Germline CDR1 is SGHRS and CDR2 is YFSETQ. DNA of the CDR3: TGCGCCAGCAGCTTGGATCCTAGCGGTAACGGCGCCGGGGAGCTGTTTTTT. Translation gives CASSLDPSGNGAGELFF. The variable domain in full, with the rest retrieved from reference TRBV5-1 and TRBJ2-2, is KAGVTQTPRYLIKTRGQQVTLSCSPISGHRSVSWYQQTPGQGLQFLFEYFSETQRNKGNFPGRFSGRQFSNSRSEMNVSTLELGDSALYLCASSLDPSGNGAGELFFGEGSRLTVL.